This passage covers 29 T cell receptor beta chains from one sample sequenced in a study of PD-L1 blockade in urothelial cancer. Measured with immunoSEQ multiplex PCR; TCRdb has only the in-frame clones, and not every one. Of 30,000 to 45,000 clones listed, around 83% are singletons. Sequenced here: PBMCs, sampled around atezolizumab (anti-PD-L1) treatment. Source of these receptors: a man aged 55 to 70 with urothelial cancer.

CDR3 sequence: CASSGGTGYYGYTF. The CDR3 DNA reads as TGTGCCAGCAGTGGTGGGACAGGGTATTATGGCTACACCTTC. V gene TRBV25-1 combines with J gene TRBJ1-2; 9 bases align to TRBD1. The CDR3 contains 14 residues. Losses at the gene ends were 4 bases for V and 5 bases for J; bases not matched to a gene: 5. Germline V CDR1 and CDR2: MGHDK, SYGVNS.

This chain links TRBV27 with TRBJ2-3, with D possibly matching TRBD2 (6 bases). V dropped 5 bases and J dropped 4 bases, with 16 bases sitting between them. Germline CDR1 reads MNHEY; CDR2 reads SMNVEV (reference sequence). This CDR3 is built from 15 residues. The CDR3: CASSTRPWGADTQYF. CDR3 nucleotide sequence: TGTGCCAGCAGTACACGACCTTGGGGGGCAGATACGCAGTATTTT.

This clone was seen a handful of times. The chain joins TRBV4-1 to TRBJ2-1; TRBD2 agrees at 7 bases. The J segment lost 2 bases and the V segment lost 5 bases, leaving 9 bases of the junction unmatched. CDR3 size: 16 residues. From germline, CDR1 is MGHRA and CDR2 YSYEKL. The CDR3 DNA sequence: TGCGCCAGCAGCTCACCTGGCGGGAGCCCCTACAATGAGCAGTTCTTC. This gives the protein CASSSPGGSPYNEQFF.

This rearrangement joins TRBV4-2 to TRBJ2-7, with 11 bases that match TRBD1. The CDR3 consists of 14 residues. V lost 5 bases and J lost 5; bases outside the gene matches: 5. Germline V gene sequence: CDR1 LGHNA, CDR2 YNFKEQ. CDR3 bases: TGTGCCAGCAGCTCGGGGACAGGGGGGAACGAGCAGTACTTC. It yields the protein CASSSGTGGNEQYF.

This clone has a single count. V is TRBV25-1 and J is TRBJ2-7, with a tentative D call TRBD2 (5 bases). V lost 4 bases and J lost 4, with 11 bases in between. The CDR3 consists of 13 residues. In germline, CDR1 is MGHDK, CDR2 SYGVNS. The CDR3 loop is CASSGSSWYEQYF. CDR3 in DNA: TGTGCCAGCAGTGGGTCTAGCTGGTACGAGCAGTACTTC.

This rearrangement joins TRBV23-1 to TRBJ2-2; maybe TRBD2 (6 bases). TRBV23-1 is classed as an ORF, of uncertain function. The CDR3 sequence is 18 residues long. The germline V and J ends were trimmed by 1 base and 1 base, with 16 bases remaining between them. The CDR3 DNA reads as TGCGCCAGCAGTCAATGGCTTGGGGGAGGAGAGAACACCGGGGAGCTGTTTTTT. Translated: CASSQWLGGGENTGELFF.

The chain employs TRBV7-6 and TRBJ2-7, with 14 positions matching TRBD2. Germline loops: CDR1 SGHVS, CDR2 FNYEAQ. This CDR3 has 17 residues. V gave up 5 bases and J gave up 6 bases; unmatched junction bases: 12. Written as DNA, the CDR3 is TGTGCCAGCAGCCCCCTCGGGGGACTAGCGGGAGTTGGCGAGCAGTACTTC. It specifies CASSPLGGLAGVGEQYF. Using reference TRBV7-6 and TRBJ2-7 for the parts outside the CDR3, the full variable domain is GAGVSQSPRYKVTKRGQDVALRCDPISGHVSLYWYRQALGQGPEFLTYFNYEAQQDKSGLPNDRFSAERPEGSISTLTIQRTEQRDSAMYRCASSPLGGLAGVGEQYFGPGTRLTVT.

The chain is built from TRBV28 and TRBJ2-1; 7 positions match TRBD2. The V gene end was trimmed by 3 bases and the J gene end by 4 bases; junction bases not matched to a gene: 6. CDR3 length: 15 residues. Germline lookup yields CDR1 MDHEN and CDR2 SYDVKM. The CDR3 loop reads CASSFLQGGYNEQFF. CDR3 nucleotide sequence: TGTGCCAGCAGTTTCCTCCAGGGAGGGTACAATGAGCAGTTCTTC.

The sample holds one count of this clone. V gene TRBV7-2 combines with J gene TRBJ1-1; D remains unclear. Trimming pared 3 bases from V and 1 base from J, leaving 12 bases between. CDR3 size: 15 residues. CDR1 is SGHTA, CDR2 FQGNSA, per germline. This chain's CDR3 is CASSFRTEGNTEAFF. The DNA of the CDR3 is TGTGCCAGCAGCTTCAGGACCGAGGGGAACACTGAAGCTTTCTTT.

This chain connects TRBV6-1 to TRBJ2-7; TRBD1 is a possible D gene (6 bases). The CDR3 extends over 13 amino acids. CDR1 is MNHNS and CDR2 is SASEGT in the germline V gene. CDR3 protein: CAPRRTVPPEQYF. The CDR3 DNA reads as TGTGCACCAAGGAGGACAGTACCTCCGGAGCAGTACTTC.

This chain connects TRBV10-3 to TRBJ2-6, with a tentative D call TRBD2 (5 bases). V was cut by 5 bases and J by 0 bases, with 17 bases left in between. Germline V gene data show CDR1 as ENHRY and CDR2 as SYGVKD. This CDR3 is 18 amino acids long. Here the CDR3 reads CAISNLAGAVSGANVLTF. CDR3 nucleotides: TGTGCCATCAGTAACCTAGCCGGAGCCGTCTCTGGGGCCAACGTCCTGACTTTC.

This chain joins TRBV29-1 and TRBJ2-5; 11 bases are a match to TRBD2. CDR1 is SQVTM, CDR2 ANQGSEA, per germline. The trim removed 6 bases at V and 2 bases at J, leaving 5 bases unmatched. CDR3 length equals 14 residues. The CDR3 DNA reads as TGCAGCGTCCGACTAGCGGGACGTCAAGAGACCCAGTACTTC. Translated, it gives CSVRLAGRQETQYF.

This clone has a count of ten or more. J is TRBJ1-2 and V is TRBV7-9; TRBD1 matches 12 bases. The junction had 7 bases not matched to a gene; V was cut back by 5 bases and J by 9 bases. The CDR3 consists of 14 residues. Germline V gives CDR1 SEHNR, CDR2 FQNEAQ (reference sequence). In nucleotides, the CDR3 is TGTGCCAGCAGCCCGCTGGGGACAGGGGGCCGCTACACCTTC. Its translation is CASSPLGTGGRYTF.

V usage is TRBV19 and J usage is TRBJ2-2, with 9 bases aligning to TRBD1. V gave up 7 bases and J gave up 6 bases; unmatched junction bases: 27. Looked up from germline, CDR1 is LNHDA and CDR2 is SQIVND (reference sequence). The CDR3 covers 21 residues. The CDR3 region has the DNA TGTGCCAGTAAAACTATGGGGAGCGGGACAGGGAAAGGAAGGGGGTCCGGGGAGCTGTTTTTT. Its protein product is CASKTMGSGTGKGRGSGELFF.

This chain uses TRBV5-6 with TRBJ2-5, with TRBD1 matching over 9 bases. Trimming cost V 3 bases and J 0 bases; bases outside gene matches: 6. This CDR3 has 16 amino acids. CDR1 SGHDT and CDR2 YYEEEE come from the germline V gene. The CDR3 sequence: CASSSWTGVDQETQYF. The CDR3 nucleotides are TGTGCCAGCAGCTCCTGGACAGGGGTGGACCAAGAGACCCAGTACTTC.

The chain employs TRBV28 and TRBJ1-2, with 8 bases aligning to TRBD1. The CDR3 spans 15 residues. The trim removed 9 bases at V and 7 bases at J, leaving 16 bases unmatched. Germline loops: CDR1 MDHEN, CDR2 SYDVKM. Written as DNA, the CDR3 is TGTGCCAGTCAAAAGCCAGGGGGCGGATTTATTGGCTACACCTTC. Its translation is CASQKPGGGFIGYTF.

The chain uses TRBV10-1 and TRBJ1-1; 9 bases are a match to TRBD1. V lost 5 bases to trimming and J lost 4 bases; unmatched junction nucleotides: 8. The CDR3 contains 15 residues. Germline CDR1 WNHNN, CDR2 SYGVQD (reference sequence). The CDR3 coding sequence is TGCGCCAGCAGTCCCAGACAGGGGGAAAGCACTGAAGCTTTCTTT. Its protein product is CASSPRQGESTEAFF.

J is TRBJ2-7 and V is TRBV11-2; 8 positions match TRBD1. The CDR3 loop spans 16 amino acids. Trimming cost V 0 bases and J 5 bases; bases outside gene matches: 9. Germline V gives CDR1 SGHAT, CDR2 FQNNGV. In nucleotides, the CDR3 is TGTGCCAGCAGCTTAGATTTCTGGGACAGGTTGCACGAGCAGTACTTC. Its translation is CASSLDFWDRLHEQYF.

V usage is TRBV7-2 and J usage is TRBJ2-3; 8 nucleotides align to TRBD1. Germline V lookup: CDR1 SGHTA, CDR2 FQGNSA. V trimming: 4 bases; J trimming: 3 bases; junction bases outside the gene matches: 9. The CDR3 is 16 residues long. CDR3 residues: CASSSHTGTGTDTQYF. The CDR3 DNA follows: TGTGCCAGCAGCTCCCATACCGGGACAGGAACAGATACGCAGTATTTT.

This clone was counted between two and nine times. CDR3 sequence reads: CASRDRVGSEKLFF. As DNA, the CDR3 is TGTGCCAGCAGAGACAGGGTCGGGAGTGAAAAACTGTTTTTT. This chain connects TRBV2 to TRBJ1-4; 7 nucleotides agree with TRBD1. The germline CDR1 and CDR2 sequences are SNHLY and FYNNEI. This CDR3 contains 14 residues. V lost 6 bases to trimming and J lost 7 bases; unmatched junction nucleotides: 8.

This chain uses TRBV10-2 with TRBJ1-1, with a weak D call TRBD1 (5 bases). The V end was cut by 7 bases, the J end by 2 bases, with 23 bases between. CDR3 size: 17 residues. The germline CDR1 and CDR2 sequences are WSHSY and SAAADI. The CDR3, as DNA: TGCGCCAGCATCCTGGAGGGGCCACCTTTCCTCAACACTGAAGCTTTCTTT. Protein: CASILEGPPFLNTEAFF.

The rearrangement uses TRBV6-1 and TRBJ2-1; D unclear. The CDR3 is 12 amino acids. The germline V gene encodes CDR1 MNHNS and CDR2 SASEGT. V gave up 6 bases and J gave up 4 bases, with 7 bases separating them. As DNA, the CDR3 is TGTGCCAGCAGGGCGGAATACAATGAGCAGTTCTTC. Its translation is CASRAEYNEQFF.

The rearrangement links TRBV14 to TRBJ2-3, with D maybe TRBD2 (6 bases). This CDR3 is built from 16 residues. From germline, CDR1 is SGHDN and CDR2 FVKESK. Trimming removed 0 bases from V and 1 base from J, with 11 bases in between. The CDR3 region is CASSQEWGLGTDTQYF. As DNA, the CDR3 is TGTGCCAGCAGCCAAGAGTGGGGACTGGGCACAGATACGCAGTATTTT.

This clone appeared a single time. This chain's CDR3 is CASSHPGEGITEAFF. CDR3 coding DNA: TGTGCCAGCAGCCACCCGGGGGAGGGAATAACTGAAGCTTTCTTT. The chain has TRBV9 and TRBJ1-1, with D perhaps matching TRBD1 (5 bases). Germline values: CDR1 SGDLS, CDR2 YYNGEE. The CDR3 is 15 residues long. V was shortened by 4 bases and J by 5 bases, with 18 bases between the two germline ends.

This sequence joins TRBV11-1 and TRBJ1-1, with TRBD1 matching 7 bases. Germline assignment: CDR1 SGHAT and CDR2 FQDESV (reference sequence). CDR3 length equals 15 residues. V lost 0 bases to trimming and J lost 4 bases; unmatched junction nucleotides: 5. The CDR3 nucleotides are TGTGCCAGCAGCTTAGCGCTAGCAGGGGGCACTGAAGCTTTCTTT. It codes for CASSLALAGGTEAFF.

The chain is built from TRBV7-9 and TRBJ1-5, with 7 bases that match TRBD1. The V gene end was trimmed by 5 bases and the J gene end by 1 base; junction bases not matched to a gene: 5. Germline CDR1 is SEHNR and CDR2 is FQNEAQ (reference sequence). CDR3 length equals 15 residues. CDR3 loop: CASSLTGASNQPQHF. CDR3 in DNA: TGTGCCAGCAGCCTCACAGGGGCGAGCAATCAGCCCCAGCATTTT.

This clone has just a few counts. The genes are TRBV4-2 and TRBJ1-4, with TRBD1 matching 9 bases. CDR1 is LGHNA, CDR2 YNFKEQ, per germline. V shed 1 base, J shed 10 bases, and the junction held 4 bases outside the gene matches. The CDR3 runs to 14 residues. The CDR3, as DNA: TGTGCCAGCAGCCAAGGAGACAGGGGGGGAAAACTGTTTTTT. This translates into CASSQGDRGGKLFF.

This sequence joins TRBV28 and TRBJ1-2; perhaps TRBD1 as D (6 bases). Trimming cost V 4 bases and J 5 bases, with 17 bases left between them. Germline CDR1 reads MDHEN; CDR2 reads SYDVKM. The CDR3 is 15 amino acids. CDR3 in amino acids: CASSSLDRPPYGYTF. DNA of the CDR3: TGTGCCAGCAGTTCCCTAGACAGGCCCCCATATGGCTACACCTTC.

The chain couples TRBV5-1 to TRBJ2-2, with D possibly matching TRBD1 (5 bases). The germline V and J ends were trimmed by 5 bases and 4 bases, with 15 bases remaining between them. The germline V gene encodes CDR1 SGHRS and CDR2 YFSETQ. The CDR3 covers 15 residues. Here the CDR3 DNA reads TGCGCCAGCAGTCCAGACAGCCCGGGCACCGGGGAGCTGTTTTTT. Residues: CASSPDSPGTGELFF.